This T cell receptor (beta chain) was found in a study of blood T cell repertoires in COVID-19 (dated by TCRdb to the early 2020s). Describing the broader study: Samples covering the acute and convalescent phases of COVID-19 were provided by collaborators in the United States, Italy and Spain. The material from the prospective study consisted of cDNA or gDNA derived from T cells, B-cell-depleted T cells, or PBMCs. Deeply sampled blood TCRbeta repertoires from subjects exposed to, actively infected with, or recovered from COVID-19 were included in the dataset. The repertoires were released in a freely available public database meant as a resource for research on the immune response to SARS-CoV-2. Samples came from the ongoing ImmuneRACE study (first 160 participants) plus 1,254 subjects from 6 global collaborators. A de-identified subject ID, COVID-19 status, age in years and sex were almost always included in the sample metadata. Where available, HLA class I and class II types were obtained from metadata supplied by the sample provider rather than from assay-based typing.

Results the study describes overall, beyond this receptor: The quantity of clinical and demographic metadata differed by source and by participant and was supplied without curation.

The immunoSEQ Assay, a bias-controlled multiplex PCR, was used to amplify TCRbeta CDR3 regions from genomic DNA. From the authors' description of their analysis: The number of nucleated cells in each sample was estimated by amplification of reference gene primers within the assay. To quantify the absolute abundance of each unique TCRbeta CDR3 rearrangement, sequence reads were collapsed and filtered. Productive Simpson clonality was computed per sample as the square root of Simpson's diversity index over productive rearrangements. TCRdb holds this immuneACCESS table with in-frame rearrangements only. Some clones are missing; in checked studies, unresolved V genes explain under half, and the rest has no known cause. That table supplies the V and J calls and clone size; D and trimming were determined from the DNA. For this sample the table gives 300,000 or so clones, of which 80% to 90% were detected only once. The ten largest clones represent around 8% of the sample.

At the junction V is shortened by 4 bases and J by 0 bases; bases outside the gene matches: 3. The CDR3, from cysteine to phenylalanine, totals 15 residues. Of all the DNA, just the CDR3 is kept, 45 bases in frame from base 1. Based on the germline V gene, the CDR1 and CDR2 sequences are SGHRS and YFSETQ. Samples from volunteer blood donors who had recovered from COVID-19 were contributed by a second Seattle source. Whole blood was collected in K2EDTA tubes by collaborating institutions according to the institutions' own protocols. For TCRbeta analysis, collaborators shipped samples in one of three forms: frozen whole blood, isolated PBMCs, or DNA extracted from either of those sample types. About this clone itself: This clone's antigen is unknown. No per-base quality is available; no much larger clone lies one base away.

The chain joins TRBV5-1 to TRBJ2-1, with 8 bases aligning to TRBD2. The receptor was derived from a woman aged 45-60 years who had recovered from COVID-19. Sequencing input: peripheral blood. In nucleotide form, the sequence is TGCGCCAGCAGCACGGGGGGGAGCTCCTACAATGAGCAGTTCTTC. Translated, it gives CASSTGGSSYNEQFF.